This is a list of T cell receptor beta chains from one sample in a study of vaccination effects on CD4 cells after COVID-19. Their cognate antigens are unknown. Some clones are missing from TCRdb's copy, which holds only in-frame ones; the method was immunoSEQ multiplex PCR. The sample includes approximately 60,000 clones, approximately 80% of them seen just once. The source was CD4+ T cells from PBMCs cultured without peptide, collected after COVID-19 vaccination. Receptors were obtained from a human donor who received a COVID-19 vaccine. Both conserved end residues are part of each CDR3.

v_call cdr3_aa
TRBV5-1 CASSPGTTYTGELFF
TRBV5-1 CASSLQGDADTQYF
TRBV7-8 CASSTGDGTLYTF
TRBV19 CASSPERRQETQYF
TRBV27 CASSYGGYTGELFF
TRBV6-1 CASSAGTGLDPNYGYTF
TRBV7-5 CASLTMNTEAFF
TRBV20-1 CSARTGYGYTF
TRBV30 CAWSVRTGASDEQYF
TRBV5-1 CASSLTSGGTYNEQFF
TRBV10-3 CAISEGEAGELFF
TRBV7-6 CASSLEREGGISYNEQFF
TRBV6-4 CASSGTSTGELFF
TRBV2 CASSEGANTIYF
TRBV5-4 CASSLKGDRRTTNEKLFF
TRBV7-8 CASSLFGSHNEQFF
TRBV5-1 CASSLQGPTEAFF
TRBV19 CASSTLGGTDTQYF
TRBV6-5 CASKYDRGDTQYF
TRBV7-2 CASSSSRRELFF
TRBV12-5 CASGPRTGEAFF
TRBV2 CASSEARWDRDTEAFF
TRBV7-2 CASSRAGGRAPSSYGYTF
TRBV15 CATSAHTDTQYF
TRBV28 CASSGSLAYTDTQYF
TRBV12-5 CASGLGREGQGEQYF
TRBV6-5 CASSQRITDTQYF
TRBV6-6 CASSYEWGSSGNTIYF
TRBV28 CASSPLGTVRQHF
TRBV6-2/TRBV6-3 CASSKPQVYGGYTF
TRBV5-5 CASSLVLSPSNQPQHF
TRBV5-1 CASSLAEGDNEQFF
TRBV6-5 CASSRTSGLPYEQYF
TRBV28 CASRTNTEAFF
TRBV30 CAWKEGASEKLFF
TRBV15 CATSSGGDSSRWTRAFF
TRBV6-5 CASSWTGGAPGNTIYF
TRBV5-1 CASSSTQGLKTPYEQYF
TRBV30 CAWSVLRGSEQFF
TRBV5-1 CASSLVRHGGETQYF
TRBV5-8 CASSLDRAAFF
TRBV24-1 CATTGGGSYNEQFF
TRBV7-2 CASSRLGPKNIQYF
TRBV6-1 CASSERGGVPYGYTF
TRBV3-1/TRBV3-2 CASSQEAMMETQYF
TRBV7-9 CASSLAWGGDTGELFF
TRBV24-1 CATSTTNTGELFF